This T cell receptor (beta chain) is drawn from a study of PD-1 blockade in classical Hodgkin lymphoma. Turning to the study itself: Patients received nivolumab 3 mg/kg intravenously every 2 weeks. Overall study results and limits: It was among complete responders that baseline diversity resembled that of newly diagnosed patients. Compared with healthy donors, newly diagnosed patients reportedly showed lower baseline TCR diversity.

The table came from immunoSEQ multiplex PCR; TCRdb's copy has only in-frame clones and leaves some out. Among about 35,000 clones listed, about 93% were seen once. Each patient relapsed following autologous stem cell transplantation, and prior brentuximab vedotin exposure differed. Negative magnetic selection isolated CD4+ T cells from thawed PBMCs. Germline CDR1 and CDR2: LNHDA and SQIVND (reference sequence). This CDR3 has 13 amino acids. V lost 3 bases and J 4 bases, leaving 9 bases between the germline ends. With respect to this clone: Its antigen is still unknown.

V and J are TRBV19 and TRBJ1-1; D is ambiguous. Sequencing was performed on CD4+ T cells from blood, taken at baseline. The sequence derives from a human donor with classical Hodgkin lymphoma. Written as DNA, the CDR3 is TGTGCCAGTAGTATTGTATTAGGCACTGAAGCTTTCTTT. Amino acids: CASSIVLGTEAFF.